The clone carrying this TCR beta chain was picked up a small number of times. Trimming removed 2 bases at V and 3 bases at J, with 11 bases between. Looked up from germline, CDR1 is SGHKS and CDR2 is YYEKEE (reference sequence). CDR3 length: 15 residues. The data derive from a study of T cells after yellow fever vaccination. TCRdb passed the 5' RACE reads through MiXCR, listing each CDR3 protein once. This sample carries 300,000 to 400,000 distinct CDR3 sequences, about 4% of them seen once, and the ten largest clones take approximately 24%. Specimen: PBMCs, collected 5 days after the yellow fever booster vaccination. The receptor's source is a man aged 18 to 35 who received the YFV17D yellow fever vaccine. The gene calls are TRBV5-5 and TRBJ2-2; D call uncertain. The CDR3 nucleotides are TGTGCCAGCAGCTTTGCACAGTTACACACCGGGGAGCTGTTTTTT. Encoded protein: CASSFAQLHTGELFF.